Sequencing of this TCR beta chain was carried out in a study of beta chain features in type 1 diabetes. Study information: The samples had 85 million to 140 million sorted cells examined in all.

V was cut by 1 base and J by 6 bases, with 13 bases left in between. The CDR3 spans 15 residues. Germline assignment: CDR1 SGHTA and CDR2 FQGNSA. This clone was detected a few times. The antigen remains unidentified. Expressed TCRB transcripts were sequenced after all isolated RNA was converted to cDNA. Repertoires were generated with immunoSEQ multiplex PCR, while TCRdb's copy carries only in-frame clones and drops some. The table has 900,000 or so clones, 15% to 20% seen once; the top ten hold 0.023%. Overall study findings and caveats: Moderate but significant shortening of TCRB CDR3s was recorded in all four CD4+ subsets from Type 1 diabetes patients.

Every donor had blood drawn once into heparin, approximately 120 mL on average. J is TRBJ1-5 and V is TRBV7-2; D not resolved. The clonotype was recovered from a woman aged 18-29 years in good health. Sequenced sample: naive CD4+ T cells from blood. This CDR3 reads CASSLVWQSSQPQHF. As DNA, the CDR3 is TGTGCCAGCAGCTTAGTTTGGCAATCCAGTCAGCCCCAGCATTTT.